The 8 T cell receptor beta chains presented below share a single source sample, sequenced in a study of T cells after yellow fever vaccination. TCRdb re-derived calls from the 5' RACE reads in MiXCR, one entry per CDR3 protein. This sample has under 25,000 distinct CDR3 sequences, with roughly 5% found just once. The sample in question was PBMCs, either bulk or a sorted T-cell subset (CD4+, CD8+, memory, or dextramer-sorted; not recorded which), obtained 35 to 50 days after the first yellow fever vaccination. All receptors come from a young man who received the YFV17D yellow fever vaccine.

This clonotype has at least ten counts. This chain uses TRBV20-1 with TRBJ2-7, with a tentative D call TRBD1 (5 bases). CDR3 length: 14 residues. Germline CDR1 is DFQATT and CDR2 is SNEGSKA (reference sequence). V was pared by 6 bases and J by 2 bases, with 17 bases between. The CDR3 here is CSARAPDGTYEQYV. The CDR3 DNA follows: TGCAGTGCCAGGGCCCCGGACGGAACCTACGAGCAGTACGTC.

This clonotype was observed many times. The V call is TRBV11-2, the J call TRBJ2-1; possibly TRBD1 or TRBD2 for D (5 bases each). V gave up 5 bases and J gave up 2 bases, with 13 bases separating them. The CDR3 runs to 15 residues. The germline gives CDR1 SGHAT, CDR2 FQNNGV. CDR3 protein: CASSDYGGTYNEQFF. The CDR3 coding sequence is TGTGCCAGCAGCGACTATGGGGGTACCTACAATGAGCAGTTCTTC.

At least ten counts were recorded for this clonotype. The chain combines TRBV19 with TRBJ1-2, with unresolved D. Looked up from germline, CDR1 is LNHDA and CDR2 is SQIVND (reference sequence). This CDR3 contains 11 residues. V lost 1 base, J lost 10 bases, and 7 bases lay in between. CDR3 nucleotide sequence: TGTGCCAGTAGTATAGGGGAGGCCTACACCTTC. It specifies CASSIGEAYTF. Complete variable domain (other parts from reference TRBV19 and TRBJ1-2): DGGITQSPKYLFRKEGQNVTLSCEQNLNHDAMYWYRQDPGQGLRLIYYSQIVNDFQKGDIAEGYSVSREKKESFPLTVTSAQKNPTAFYLCASSIGEAYTFGSGTRLTVV.

This sequence joins TRBV7-2 and TRBJ1-1, with 8 bases aligning to TRBD1. Germline V gene data show CDR1 as SGHTA and CDR2 as FQGNSA. Trimming cost V 3 bases and J 7 bases; bases outside gene matches: 10. This CDR3 contains 15 residues. The CDR3, as DNA: TGTGCCAGCAGCTTGACCCCCGGGACAGGATATGAAGCTTTCTTT. Its protein is CASSLTPGTGYEAFF.

This clonotype was detected many times. The V and J genes are TRBV18 and TRBJ2-1; TRBD2 matches 9 bases. There are 16 residues in the CDR3. Germline V gives CDR1 KGHSH, CDR2 LQKENI. After removal of 1 base from V and 6 bases from J, the junction contained 7 bases not matched to a gene. The CDR3 protein is CASSPRRRGGINEQFF. Written as DNA, the CDR3 is TGTGCCAGCTCACCACGACGGCGGGGGGGCATCAATGAGCAGTTCTTC.

Ten or more counts support this clonotype. In DNA, the CDR3 is TGTGCCAGCAAGGGTCAGGGGGCCTCCGGGGAGCTGTTTTTT. This sequence encodes CASKGQGASGELFF. The V and J genes are TRBV2 and TRBJ2-2, with 8 bases identical to TRBD1. The CDR3 has 14 amino acids. J gave up 6 bases and V 7 bases, and 7 bases lay outside the gene matches. Per germline, CDR1 SNHLY and CDR2 FYNNEI.

This clonotype was seen many times. The rearrangement uses TRBV2 and TRBJ1-5; D unresolved. Per the germline V gene, CDR1 is SNHLY and CDR2 is FYNNEI. Between the trimmed V and J ends, which lost 8 bases and 6 bases, there was a span of 14 bases. The CDR3 consists of 13 residues. The CDR3 is CASSPREGQPQHF. CDR3 bases: TGTGCCAGCTCCCCGAGGGAGGGTCAGCCCCAGCATTTT.

This clonotype occurred many times. The rearrangement uses TRBV2 and TRBJ2-7; 8 bases fit TRBD1. Germline values: CDR1 SNHLY, CDR2 FYNNEI. V lost 1 base to trimming and J lost 4 bases; unmatched junction nucleotides: 6. The CDR3 loop spans 15 amino acids. The CDR3 bases are TGTGCCAGCAGTGAAGGGACAGGGCTATATTACGAGCAGTACTTC. Translation gives CASSEGTGLYYEQYF.